The rows below give T cell receptor beta chains drawn from one sample of a study of blood T cell repertoires in COVID-19. TCRdb's copy holds only in-frame clones and misses some; the assay was immunoSEQ multiplex PCR. This sample has approximately 94,000 clones, with approximately 90% found just once. The sequencing sample was made of peripheral blood. The receptors here all came from a woman in her 50s in a cohort sampled during active COVID-19. Each CDR3 is given with its conserved first and last residue. D genes are given only for firm matches. Rows may omit the clone size; those that give it use once, few, many or a size class.

J gene,clone size,V gene,D gene,CDR3 DNA,CDR3 protein
TRBJ1-3,NA,TRBV7-2,NA,TGTGCCAGCAGCTTAGACAGGGTTTCTGGAAACACCATATATTTT,CASSLDRVSGNTIYF
TRBJ2-2,NA,TRBV28,TRBD2,TGTGCCAGCAGGGTAGTGGGGAGCGGGAGTGGGAACACCGGGGAGCTGTTTTTT,CASRVVGSGSGNTGELFF
TRBJ2-1,NA,TRBV4-2,TRBD2,TGTGCCAGCAGCCAAGCTAAGAGGGGTAGCGGGAGCCTTAGCTCCTACAATGAGCAGTTCTTC,CASSQAKRGSGSLSSYNEQFF
TRBJ2-7,NA,TRBV6-4,NA,TGTGCCAGCACCACCCCCCGGGTGGACAGATACGAGCAGTACTTC,CASTTPRVDRYEQYF
TRBJ1-2,NA,TRBV5-1,TRBD1,TGCGCCAGCAGCCTCGGGACAGTTACTAACTATGGCTACACCTTC,CASSLGTVTNYGYTF
TRBJ1-5,once,TRBV6-5,TRBD1,TGTGCCAGCAGTTATACTTCGACAGGGGTACAGCCCCAGCATTTT,CASSYTSTGVQPQHF
TRBJ1-3,NA,TRBV27,TRBD1,TGTGCCAGCAGGCGGACAGGCGGAAACACCATATATTTT,CASRRTGGNTIYF
TRBJ2-4,NA,TRBV29-1,NA,TGCAGCGTTGGACAGGATCAAAACATTCAGTACTTC,CSVGQDQNIQYF
TRBJ1-5,once,TRBV12-3/TRBV12-4,NA,TGTGCCAGCAGTCGACAGAATCAGCCCCAGCATTTT,CASSRQNQPQHF
TRBJ2-2,NA,TRBV28,TRBD2,TGTGCCAGCAGCACTAGCGGGGGAACCGGGGAGCTGTTTTTT,CASSTSGGTGELFF
TRBJ1-6,NA,TRBV9,NA,TGTGCCAGCAGCGTAGGTGCTACGAGTAATTCACCCCTCCACTTT,CASSVGATSNSPLHF
TRBJ1-1,NA,TRBV18,TRBD1,TGTGCCAGCTCCGAACAGGGGCTCGGCGCTACTGAAGCTTTCTTT,CASSEQGLGATEAFF
TRBJ1-4,NA,TRBV4-2,TRBD1,TGTGCCAGCAGCCTACCGCGGGACAGCGAAAAACTGTTTTTT,CASSLPRDSEKLFF
TRBJ2-1,NA,TRBV29-1,NA,TGCAGCGTTGGTAAGTCCAACAGATATGCTGAGCAGTTCTTC,CSVGKSNRYAEQFF
TRBJ1-6,NA,TRBV11-2,NA,TGTGCCAGCAGCTCCATGGGGCAAACTAATTCACCCCTCCACTTT,CASSSMGQTNSPLHF
TRBJ2-3,NA,TRBV3-1/TRBV3-2,NA,TGTGCCAGCAGCCAAACGGAGGCAGATACGCAGTATTTT,CASSQTEADTQYF
TRBJ2-2,NA,TRBV10-3,TRBD2,TGTGCCATCGCCAGACTAGCTGGTACCGGGGAGCTGTTTTTT,CAIARLAGTGELFF
TRBJ1-5,NA,TRBV7-9,NA,TGTGCCAGCAGCTCACAGAATCAGCCCCAGCATTTT,CASSSQNQPQHF